The clone carrying this TCR beta chain was observed a single time. V was pared by 3 bases and J by 3 bases, with 23 bases between. The CDR3 sequence is 18 residues long. Germline assignment: CDR1 KGHSH and CDR2 LQKENI. The sample comes from a study of cytomegalovirus exposure and HLA in healthy donors. PCR employed 60 Vbeta and 13 Jbeta primers. Original analysis: Unique TCR beta chains numbered roughly 83 million in a later analysis, with 10 million to 14 million shared. Profiling relied on immunoSEQ multiplex PCR, and the TCRdb table lists in-frame clones only, not all of them. V and J calls and clone size are as listed in that table; D and trimming were resolved from the DNA. The sample yields under 200,000 clones, 80% to 90% seen once.

The chain has TRBV18 and TRBJ2-5, with a weak D call TRBD1 (6 bases). This receptor was identified in a young man in good health and CMV-seropositive. The sample taken for sequencing was PBMCs. The chain's CDR3 is CASSPGLSEGRDKETQYF. For the CDR3, the DNA is TGTGCCAGCTCACCGGGGTTATCTGAGGGTCGGGACAAAGAGACCCAGTACTTC.